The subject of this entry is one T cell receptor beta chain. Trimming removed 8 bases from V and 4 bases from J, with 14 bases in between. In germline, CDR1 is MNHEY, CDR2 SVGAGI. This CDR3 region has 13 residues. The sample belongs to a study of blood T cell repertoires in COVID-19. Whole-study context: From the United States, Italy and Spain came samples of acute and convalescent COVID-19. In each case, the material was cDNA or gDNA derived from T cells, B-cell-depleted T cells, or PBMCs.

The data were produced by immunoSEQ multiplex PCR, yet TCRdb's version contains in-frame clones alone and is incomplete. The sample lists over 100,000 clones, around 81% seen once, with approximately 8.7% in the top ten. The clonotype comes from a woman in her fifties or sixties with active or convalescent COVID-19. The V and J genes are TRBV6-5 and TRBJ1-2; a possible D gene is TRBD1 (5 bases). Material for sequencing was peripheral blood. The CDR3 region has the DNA TGTGCCAGCCAGACAGACTTTAGCTATGGCTACACCTTC. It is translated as CASQTDFSYGYTF.